Described below is a single TCR beta chain sequence and its context. Its antigen remains unidentified. There are no base qualities to consult, and no much larger clone falls within one base. Based on the germline V gene, the CDR1 and CDR2 sequences are SGHTA and FQGNSA. A distance of 16 bases separates the germline ends of V and J, which lose 1 base and 13 bases respectively. There are 14 amino acids in the CDR3, from cysteine to phenylalanine inclusive. The entry retains the CDR3 DNA only, 42 bases that are in frame from base 1. TCRbeta CDR3 regions were amplified from genomic DNA by means of the immunoSEQ Assay, a bias-controlled multiplex PCR. The authors processed their data as follows. The number of nucleated cells in each sample was estimated from the amplification of reference gene primers within the assay. Sequence reads were collapsed and filtered to measure the absolute abundance of every unique TCRbeta CDR3 rearrangement. For each sample, productive Simpson clonality was calculated as the square root of Simpson's diversity index across productive rearrangements. Not all clones reach the TCRdb copy of this immuneACCESS table, which keeps in-frame sequences only. Checked studies attribute under half of the gap to unresolved V genes and leave the rest unexplained. That table supplies the V and J calls and clone size; D and trimming were determined from the DNA. Here the sample has 65,000 to 90,000 clones; approximately 89% occur a single time. Under 6.5% of the sample lies in the top ten.

These data come from a study of blood T cell repertoires in COVID-19 (TCRdb year 2020). With regard to the full study: Samples covering the acute and convalescent phases of COVID-19 were provided by collaborators in the United States, Italy and Spain. The samples were drawn from two sources: the first 160 participants of the ongoing ImmuneRACE study, and 1,254 subjects contributed by 6 global collaborators. The sample metadata nearly always contained a de-identified subject ID, COVID-19 status, age in years and sex. Where available, HLA class I and class II types were taken from metadata supplied by the sample provider and were not determined by assay-based typing. Deeply sampled blood TCRbeta repertoires from subjects exposed to, actively infected with, or recovered from COVID-19 were included in the dataset. The material from the prospective study consisted of cDNA or gDNA derived from T cells, B-cell-depleted T cells, or PBMCs. A freely available public database, intended as a resource for researchers studying the immune response to SARS-CoV-2, is where the repertoires were released.

The paper as a whole reports these results and caveats: How much clinical and demographic metadata was included differed by source and by participant, and the metadata was provided uncurated.

Each collaborating institution followed its own protocols to collect whole blood in K2EDTA tubes. For TCRbeta analysis, collaborator samples were shipped as frozen whole blood, as isolated PBMCs, or as DNA extracted from either sample type. The receptor was derived from a human donor in a cohort sampled during active COVID-19. The sequenced sample was peripheral blood. This chain joins TRBV7-2 to TRBJ2-2; the best D guess is TRBD2, with 5 bases matching. The sequenced DNA: TGTGCCAGCAGCTTAGTAGGAGGTGGACCTTGGCTGTTTTTT. This sequence encodes CASSLVGGGPWLFF. With the rest looked up from the reference TRBV7-2 and TRBJ2-2 genes rather than sequenced, the full variable domain is GAGVSQSPSNKVTEKGKDVELRCDPISGHTALYWYRQSLGQGLEFLIYFQGNSAPDKSGLPSDRFSAERTGGSVSTLTIQRTQQEDSAVYLCASSLVGGGPWLFFGEGSRLTVL.